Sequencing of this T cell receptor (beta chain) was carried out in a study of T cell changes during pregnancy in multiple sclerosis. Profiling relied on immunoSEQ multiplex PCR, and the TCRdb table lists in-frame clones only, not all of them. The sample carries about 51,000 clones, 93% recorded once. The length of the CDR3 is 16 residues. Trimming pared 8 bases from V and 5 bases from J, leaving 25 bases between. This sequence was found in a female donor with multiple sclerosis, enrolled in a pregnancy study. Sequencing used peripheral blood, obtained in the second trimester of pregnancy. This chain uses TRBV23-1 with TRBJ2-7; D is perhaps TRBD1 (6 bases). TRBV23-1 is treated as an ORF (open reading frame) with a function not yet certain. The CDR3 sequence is CASLANREVGVHEQYF. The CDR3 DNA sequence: TGCGCCAGCCTAGCCAACAGGGAAGTTGGAGTCCACGAGCAGTACTTC.